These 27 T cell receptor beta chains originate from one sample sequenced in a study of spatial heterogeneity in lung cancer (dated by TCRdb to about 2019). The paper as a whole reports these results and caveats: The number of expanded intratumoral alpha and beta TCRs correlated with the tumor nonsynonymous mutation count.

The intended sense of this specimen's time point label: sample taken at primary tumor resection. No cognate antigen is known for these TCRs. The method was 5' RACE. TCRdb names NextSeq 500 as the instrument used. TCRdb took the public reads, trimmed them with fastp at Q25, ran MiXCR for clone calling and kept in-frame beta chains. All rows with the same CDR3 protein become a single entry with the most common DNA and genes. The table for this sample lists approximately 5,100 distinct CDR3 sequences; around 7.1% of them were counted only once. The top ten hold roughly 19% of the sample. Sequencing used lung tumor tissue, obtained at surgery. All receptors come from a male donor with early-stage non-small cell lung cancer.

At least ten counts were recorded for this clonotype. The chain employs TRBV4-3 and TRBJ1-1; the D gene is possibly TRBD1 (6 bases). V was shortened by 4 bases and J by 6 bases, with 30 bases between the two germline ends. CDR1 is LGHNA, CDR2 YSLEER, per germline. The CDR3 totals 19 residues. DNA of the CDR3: TGCGCCAGCAGCCCAAGTGGAATTTACAGGGACGGTCGGGGCGCTGAAGCTTTCTTT. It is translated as CASSPSGIYRDGRGAEAFF.

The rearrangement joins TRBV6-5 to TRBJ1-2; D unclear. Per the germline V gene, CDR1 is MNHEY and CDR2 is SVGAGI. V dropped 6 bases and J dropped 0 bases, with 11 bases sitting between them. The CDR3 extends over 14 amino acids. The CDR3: CASSATRANYGYTF. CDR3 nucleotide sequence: TGTGCCAGCAGCGCTACAAGAGCTAACTATGGCTACACCTTC.

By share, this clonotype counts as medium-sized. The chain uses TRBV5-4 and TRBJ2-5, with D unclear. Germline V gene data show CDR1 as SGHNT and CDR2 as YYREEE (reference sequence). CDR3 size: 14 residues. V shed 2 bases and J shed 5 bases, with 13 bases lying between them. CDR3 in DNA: TGTGCCAGCAGCTTCGGGTTCCCGACGGAGACCCAGTACTTC. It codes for CASSFGFPTETQYF. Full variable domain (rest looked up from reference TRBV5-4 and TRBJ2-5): ETGVTQSPTHLIKTRGQQVTLRCSSQSGHNTVSWYQQALGQGPQFIFQYYREEENGRGNFPPRFSGLQFPNYSSELNVNALELDDSALYLCASSFGFPTETQYFGPGTRLLVL.

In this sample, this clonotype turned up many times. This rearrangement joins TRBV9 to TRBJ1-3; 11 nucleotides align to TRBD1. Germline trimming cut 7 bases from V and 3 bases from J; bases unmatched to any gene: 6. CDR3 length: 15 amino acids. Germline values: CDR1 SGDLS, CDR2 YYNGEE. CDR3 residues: CASGRDRGDGNTIYF. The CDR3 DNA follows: TGTGCCAGCGGACGGGACAGGGGGGATGGAAACACCATATATTTT.

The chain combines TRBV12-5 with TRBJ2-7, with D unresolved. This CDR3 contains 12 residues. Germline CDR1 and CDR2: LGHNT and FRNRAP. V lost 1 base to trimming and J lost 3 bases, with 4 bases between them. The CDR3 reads CASGLAHYEQYF. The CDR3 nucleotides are TGTGCTAGTGGTTTGGCCCACTACGAGCAGTACTTC. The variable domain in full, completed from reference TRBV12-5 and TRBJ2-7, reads DARVTQTPRHKVTEMGQEVTMRCQPILGHNTVFWYRQTMMQGLELLAYFRNRAPLDDSGMPKDRFSAEMPDATLATLKIQPSEPRDSAVYFCASGLAHYEQYFGPGTRLTVT.

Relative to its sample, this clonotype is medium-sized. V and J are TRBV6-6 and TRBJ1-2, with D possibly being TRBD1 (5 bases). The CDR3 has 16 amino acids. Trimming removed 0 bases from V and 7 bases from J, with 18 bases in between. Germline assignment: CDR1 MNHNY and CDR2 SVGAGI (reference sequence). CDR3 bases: TGTGCCAGCAGTTACTCTCTGGGACTCCAGGAATCTGGCTACACCTTC. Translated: CASSYSLGLQESGYTF.

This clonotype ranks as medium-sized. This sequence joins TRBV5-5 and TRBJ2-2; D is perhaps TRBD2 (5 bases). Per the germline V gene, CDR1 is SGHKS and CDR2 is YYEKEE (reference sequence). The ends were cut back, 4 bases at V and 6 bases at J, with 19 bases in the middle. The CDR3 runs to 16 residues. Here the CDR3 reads CASSAPGTWVAGELFF. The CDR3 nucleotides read TGTGCCAGCAGCGCTCCGGGAACTTGGGTCGCCGGGGAGCTGTTTTTT.

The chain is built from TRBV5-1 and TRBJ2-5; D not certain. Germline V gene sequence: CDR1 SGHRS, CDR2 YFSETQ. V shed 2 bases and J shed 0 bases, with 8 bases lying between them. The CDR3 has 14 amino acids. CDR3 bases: TGCGCCAGCAGCTTCGGACCCAACCAAGAGACCCAGTACTTC. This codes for CASSFGPNQETQYF.

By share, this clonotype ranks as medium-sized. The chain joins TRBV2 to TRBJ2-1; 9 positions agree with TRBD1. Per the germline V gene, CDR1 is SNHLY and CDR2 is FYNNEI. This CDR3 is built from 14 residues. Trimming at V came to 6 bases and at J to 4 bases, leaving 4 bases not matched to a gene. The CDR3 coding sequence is TGTGCCAGCAGGCCGGGACAGGGTTACAATGAGCAGTTCTTC. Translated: CASRPGQGYNEQFF.

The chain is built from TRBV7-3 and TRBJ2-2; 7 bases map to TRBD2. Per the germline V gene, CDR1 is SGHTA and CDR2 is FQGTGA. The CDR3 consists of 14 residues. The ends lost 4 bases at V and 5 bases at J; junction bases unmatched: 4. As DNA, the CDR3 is TGTGCCAGCAGCTCGGGACTAACAACCGGGGAGCTGTTTTTT. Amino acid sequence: CASSSGLTTGELFF. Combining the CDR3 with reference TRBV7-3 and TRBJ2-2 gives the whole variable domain GAGVSQTPSNKVTEKGKYVELRCDPISGHTALYWYRQSLGQGPEFLIYFQGTGAADDSGLPNDRFFAVRPEGSVSTLKIQRTERGDSAVYLCASSSGLTTGELFFGEGSRLTVL.

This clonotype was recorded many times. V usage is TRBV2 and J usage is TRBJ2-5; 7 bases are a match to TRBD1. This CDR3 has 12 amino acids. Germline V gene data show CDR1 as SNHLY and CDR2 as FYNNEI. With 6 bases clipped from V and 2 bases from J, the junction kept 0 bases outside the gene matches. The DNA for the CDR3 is TGTGCCAGCAGGGGACAGCAAGAGACCCAGTACTTC. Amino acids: CASRGQQETQYF.

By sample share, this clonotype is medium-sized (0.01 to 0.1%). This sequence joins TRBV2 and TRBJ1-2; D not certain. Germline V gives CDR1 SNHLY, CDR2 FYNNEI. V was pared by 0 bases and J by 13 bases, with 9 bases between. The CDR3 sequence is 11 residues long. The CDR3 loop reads CASSEATHCTF. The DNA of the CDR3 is TGTGCCAGCAGTGAAGCAACTCATTGCACCTTC.

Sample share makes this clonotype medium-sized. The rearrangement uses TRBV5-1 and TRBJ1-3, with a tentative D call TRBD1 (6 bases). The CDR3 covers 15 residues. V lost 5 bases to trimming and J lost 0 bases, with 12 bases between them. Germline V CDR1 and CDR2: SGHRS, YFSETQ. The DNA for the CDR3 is TGCGCCAGCAGTGACAGGTTTTCCTCTGGAAACACCATATATTTT. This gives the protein CASSDRFSSGNTIYF. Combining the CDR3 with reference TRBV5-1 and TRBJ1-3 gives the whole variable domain KAGVTQTPRYLIKTRGQQVTLSCSPISGHRSVSWYQQTPGQGLQFLFEYFSETQRNKGNFPGRFSGRQFSNSRSEMNVSTLELGDSALYLCASSDRFSSGNTIYFGEGSWLTVV.

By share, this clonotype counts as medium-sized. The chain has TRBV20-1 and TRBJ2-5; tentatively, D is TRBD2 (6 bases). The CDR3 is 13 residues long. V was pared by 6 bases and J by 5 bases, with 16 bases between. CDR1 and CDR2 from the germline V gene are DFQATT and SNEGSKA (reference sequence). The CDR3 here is CSAHLSRGETQYF. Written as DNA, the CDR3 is TGCAGTGCCCACCTCAGTCGGGGGGAGACCCAGTACTTC.

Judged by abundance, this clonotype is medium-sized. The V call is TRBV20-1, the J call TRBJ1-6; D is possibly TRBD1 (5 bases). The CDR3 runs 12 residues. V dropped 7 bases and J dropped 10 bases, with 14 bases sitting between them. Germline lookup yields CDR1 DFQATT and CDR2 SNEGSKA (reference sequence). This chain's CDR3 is CSVPPGLSPLHF. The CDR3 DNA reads TGCAGTGTTCCGCCAGGGCTATCACCCCTCCACTTT.

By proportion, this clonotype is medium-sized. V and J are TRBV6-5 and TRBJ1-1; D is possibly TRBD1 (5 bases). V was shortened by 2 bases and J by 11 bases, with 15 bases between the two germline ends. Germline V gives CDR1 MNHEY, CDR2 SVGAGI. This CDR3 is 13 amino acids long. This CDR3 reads CASSYGGTGGAFF. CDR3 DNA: TGTGCCAGCAGTTACGGCGGCACAGGCGGGGCTTTCTTT.

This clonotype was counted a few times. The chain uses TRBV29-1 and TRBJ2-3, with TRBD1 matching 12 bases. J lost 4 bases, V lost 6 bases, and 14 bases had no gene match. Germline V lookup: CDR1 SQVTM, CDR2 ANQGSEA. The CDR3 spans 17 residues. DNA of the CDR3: TGCAGCGTCAAGACCATCTTTGGGACAGGGGGCGCAGATACGCAGTATTTT. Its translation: CSVKTIFGTGGADTQYF.

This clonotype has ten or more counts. The CDR3 loop is CASSPDSSSGNTIYF. DNA for the CDR3: TGTGCCAGCAGCCCAGACTCTAGCTCTGGAAACACCATATATTTT. This chain connects TRBV11-2 to TRBJ1-3; D is ambiguous. V was pared by 5 bases and J by 0 bases, with 11 bases between. Germline V gene data show CDR1 as SGHAT and CDR2 as FQNNGV. The length of the CDR3 is 15 residues.

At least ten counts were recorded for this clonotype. This chain's CDR3 is CASSDTLDTEAFF. The CDR3, as DNA: TGTGCCAGCAGTGATACGTTGGACACTGAAGCTTTCTTT. The chain is built from TRBV12-3 or TRBV12-4 and TRBJ1-1; D is ambiguous. The germline V and J ends were trimmed by 5 bases and 3 bases, with 10 bases remaining between them. The CDR3 is 13 amino acids.

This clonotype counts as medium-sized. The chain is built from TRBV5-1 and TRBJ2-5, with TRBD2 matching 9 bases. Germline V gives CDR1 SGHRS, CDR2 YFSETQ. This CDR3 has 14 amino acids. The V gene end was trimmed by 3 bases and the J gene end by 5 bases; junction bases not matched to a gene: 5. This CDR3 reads CASSSVAGDETQYF. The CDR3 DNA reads TGCGCCAGCAGCTCGGTAGCGGGAGATGAGACCCAGTACTTC.

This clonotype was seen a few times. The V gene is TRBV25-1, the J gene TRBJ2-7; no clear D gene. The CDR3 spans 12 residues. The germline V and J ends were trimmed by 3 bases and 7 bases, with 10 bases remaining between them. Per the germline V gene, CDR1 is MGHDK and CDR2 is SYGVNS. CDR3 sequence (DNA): TGTGCCAGCAGTGAGGTCGGAAGTGAGCAGTACTTC. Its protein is CASSEVGSEQYF.

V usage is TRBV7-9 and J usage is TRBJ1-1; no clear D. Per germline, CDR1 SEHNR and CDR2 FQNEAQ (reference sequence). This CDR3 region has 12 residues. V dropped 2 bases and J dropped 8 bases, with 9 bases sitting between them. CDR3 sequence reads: CASSLSLSEAFF. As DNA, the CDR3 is TGTGCCAGCAGCTTAAGTTTAAGCGAAGCTTTCTTT.

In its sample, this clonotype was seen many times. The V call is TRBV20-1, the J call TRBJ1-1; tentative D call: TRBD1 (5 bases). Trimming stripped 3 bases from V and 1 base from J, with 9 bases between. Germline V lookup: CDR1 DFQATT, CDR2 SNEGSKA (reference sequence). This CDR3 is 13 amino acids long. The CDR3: CSARGRRNTEAFF. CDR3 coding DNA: TGCAGTGCTAGGGGACGGAGGAACACTGAAGCTTTCTTT.

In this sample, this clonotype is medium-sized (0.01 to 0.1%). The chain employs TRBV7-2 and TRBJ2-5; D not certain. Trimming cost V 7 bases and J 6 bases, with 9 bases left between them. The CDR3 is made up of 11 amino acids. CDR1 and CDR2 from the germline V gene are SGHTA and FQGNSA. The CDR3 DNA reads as TGTGCCAGCACCGTATCGAAGACCCAGTACTTC. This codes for CASTVSKTQYF.

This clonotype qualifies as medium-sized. This CDR3 reads CASSLLAARDQPQHF. Written as DNA, the CDR3 is TGTGCCAGCAGCCTTCTGGCGGCGCGAGATCAGCCCCAGCATTTT. The chain links TRBV2 to TRBJ1-5; D is unresolved. This CDR3 is 15 amino acids long. V dropped 6 bases and J dropped 5 bases, with 17 bases sitting between them. Germline-derived CDR1 and CDR2 are SNHLY and FYNNEI.

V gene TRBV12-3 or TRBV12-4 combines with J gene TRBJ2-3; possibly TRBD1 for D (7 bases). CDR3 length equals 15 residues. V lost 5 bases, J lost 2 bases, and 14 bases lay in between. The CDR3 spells CASSPDRRDTDTQYF. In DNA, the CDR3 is TGTGCCAGCAGTCCGGACAGGCGGGACACAGATACGCAGTATTTT.

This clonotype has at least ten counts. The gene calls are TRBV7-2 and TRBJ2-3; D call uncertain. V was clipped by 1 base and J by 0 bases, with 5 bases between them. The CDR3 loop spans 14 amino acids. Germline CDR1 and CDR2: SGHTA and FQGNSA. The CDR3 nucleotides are TGTGCCAGCAGCTTAGTTGGCAGCACAGATACGCAGTATTTT. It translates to CASSLVGSTDTQYF.